The clone carrying this T cell receptor beta chain was counted between two and nine times. Its antigen is still unknown. The sample belongs to a study of T cell responses to AZD1222 COVID-19 vaccine. Whole-study findings and limits: Recipients of two AZD1222 doses showed rising Spike-specific TCR breadth and depth. No day 14 peak samples; only post-peak repertoires were characterized. Spike was spanned by vaccine-associated CD4 TCRs, with dominance at 160-218 and 743-854.

TCRdb keeps only in-frame clones here, not all; method: immunoSEQ multiplex PCR. The profile shows fewer than 200,000 clones, 85% to 90% of them singletons. This sequence originates from an adult who received the AZD1222 COVID-19 vaccine. This specimen was peripheral blood, taken 28 days after the second AZD1222 dose.

Here the CDR3 reads CASSSGVASTDTQYF. CDR3 nucleotides: TGTGCCAGCAGCTCCGGGGTTGCTAGCACAGATACGCAGTATTTT. This chain links TRBV11-3 with TRBJ2-3, with D possibly being TRBD2 (5 bases). CDR3 length: 15 residues. Germline V CDR1 and CDR2: SGHNT, YENEEA. The germline V and J ends were trimmed by 4 bases and 0 bases, with 11 bases remaining between them. Using reference TRBV11-3 and TRBJ2-3 for the parts outside the CDR3, the full variable domain is EAGVVQSPRYKIIEKKQPVAFWCNPISGHNTLYWYLQNLGQGPELLIRYENEEAVDDSQLPKDRFSAERLKGVDSTLKIQPAELGDSAVYLCASSSGVASTDTQYFGPGTRLTVL.